The T cell receptor (beta chain) described here comes from a study of cytomegalovirus exposure and HLA in healthy donors (dated by TCRdb to the late 2010s). For the study in its entirety: According to an earlier analysis of a few hundred of the donors, about 179 million T cells yielded 100 million or so unique TCR beta sequences and 276 Gb of sequence data. An early release that covered about 600 HLA-typed donors contained approximately 300 gigabases of sequencing data and tens of millions of unique TCR sequences. Of the roughly 420 genotyped donors, approximately 80% were placed in the genetic ancestry cluster associated with self-reported Caucasian donors. The study aimed to test whether cataloging public T cell receptors could reveal signatures of past pathogen exposure. The T cell repertoires of several hundred subjects were profiled by immunosequencing and related to cytomegalovirus serostatus. A separate validation cohort of about 110 different subjects was used in addition to the roughly 620-subject first cohort. To predict cytomegalovirus infection status, the study brought together high-throughput TCR immunosequencing, statistical association of individual TCRs with disease status, and machine learning. To study patterns of TCR occurrence, a later analysis re-analyzed previously published TCR beta repertoires from just over 650 donors and added high-resolution HLA genotyping. Rather than drawing on any new phenotypic data, the later analysis identified candidate immune exposures from TCR beta sequences and the way those sequences occurred across donors. In an earlier analysis of roughly 540 of the donors, high-throughput TCR beta sequencing was used to judge whether each TCR beta V gene segment behaved as functional or pseudogenic. Donor age, sex, ethnicity and CMV serostatus were collected together with the repertoire data. A later genetic analysis took genome-wide SNP genotypes for about 55% of the roughly 670 donors and used that subset as a discovery cohort. Every repertoire in the discovery cohort had been generated on one and the same sequencing platform. HLA typing covered class I and class II loci at four-digit resolution. Typing coverage differed by locus: A, B, C, DRB1 and DQB1 were typed in roughly 620-640 donors, DQA1 in 500 to 550, DPA1 in 600 to 610, and DPB1 in about 450. A handful of DR-DQ haplotypes were treated as single units for association and clustering because of strong linkage in the cohort. Among a few hundred genotyped donors of the cohort, an average of 235,054 unique TCR beta nucleotide sequences were sequenced per donor, roughly 18% of them non-productive. Points the paper makes about the study in general: A later analysis found that HLA-associated TCR beta chains were more clonally expanded and had lower generation probabilities than equally common non-associated chains. According to the authors, the approach could potentially be generalized to other disease states and immunological phenotypes. Strong co-occurrence of HLA alleles, especially DR and DQ, made assigning TCR associations to individual alleles difficult. Three of the identified cytomegalovirus-associated TCR beta chains were confirmed in vitro to be specific for cytomegalovirus antigens. A later genetic analysis reported fewer N-insertions in productive TCRs among donors in an Asian-associated ancestry cluster than the roughly 620-donor mean. The only immune exposure information available for the cohort was CMV serostatus. Approximately 18 rarely observed V segments, including chromosome 9 orphons, were excluded from the earlier analysis of 550 to 700 of the donors because counts were too low. Correlated functional status among segregating V segments might be attributable to linkage disequilibrium, but an unknown experimental factor could not be ruled out. The cohort was sequenced for TCR beta chains only, and without alpha or paired-chain data the features that could be detected were limited. Some IMGT-functional V segments, including TRBV6-2 and TRBV6-3, could not be distinguished by the 87-base-pair reads and were therefore excluded. An association between a missense DCLRE1C variant and V-gene and J-gene trimming of TCR beta chains was found in a later genetic analysis and replicated in an independent cohort. Because HLA typing was unavailable for some donors at each locus, only the typed subset was used in association tests. A total of roughly 160 TCR beta chains were listed by the study as associated with cytomegalovirus. Across donors, most TCR sequences were observed very rarely, whereas some public TCRs were present in many individuals. A further reported finding was that TCR beta sequences accurately predicted the HLA-A and HLA-B alleles for most subjects in the first cohort. In an earlier analysis of 587 of the donors, most TCR beta V segments appeared in productive rearrangements about 87% or about 30% of the time, broadly matching IMGT annotations. The classifier was reported to diagnose cytomegalovirus status with high specificity and sensitivity in both the original cohort and the validation cohort. In a later analysis, around 17,000 TCR beta sequences were associated with specific HLA alleles at a false discovery rate of 0.05. Most CMV-associated TCR beta chains appeared to be HLA-restricted in a later analysis, and the HLA associations seemed to be driven largely by CMV exposure. Roughly uniform sequencing depth across donors was assumed in presence/absence analyses, although this assumption may not hold. A cluster of highly shared sequence variants was judged likely to represent a technical artifact of the sequencing pipeline. Several of the top co-occurrence clusters appeared to be linked to parvovirus B19, influenza, CMV and Epstein-Barr virus, according to a later analysis. In a later analysis, the rate of TCR association differed among HLA loci, with DRB1 alleles having the most associated TCRs and HLA-C alleles having the fewest.

Inclusive of the bounding cysteine and phenylalanine, the CDR3 is 13 residues long. Of the read, only the CDR3 DNA is kept; its 39 bases are in frame from base 1. CDR1 SGHRS and CDR2 YFSETQ are derived from the germline V gene. V is shortened by 3 bases, J by 5 bases, and the region joining them spans 11 bases. The cohort consisted of hundreds of healthy bone marrow donors. Cohort members were all nominally healthy when sampled, although unrecorded immune exposures were likely present. The donor tested CMV seropositive, placing the donor among the approximately 290 seropositive members of the cohort. Every donor gave a peripheral blood sample, and the peripheral blood mononuclear cells from that sample were used for TCR beta sequencing. Genomic DNA was extracted from the blood cell samples with the Qiagen DNeasy Blood Extraction Kit. Preparation of the library involved the immunoSEQ multiplex PCR assay. The multiplex PCR relied on a mix of 60 forward primers for TCR Vbeta segments and 13 reverse primers for TCR Jbeta segments. The CDR3 region of rearranged TCR beta genes was amplified from genomic DNA with a multiplex PCR assay. Amplified TCR beta libraries were sequenced as 87-base-pair reads on the Illumina HiSeq System. The authors processed their data as follows. Across the 500 to 850 repertoires, a later analysis counted 60 million to 90 million unique TCR beta chains, around 10 million of which were shared by at least two donors. To remove PCR and sequencing errors, raw reads were error-corrected and collapsed into unique sequences using a nearest-neighbor algorithm that merged closely related sequences. V, D and J gene segments were assigned by aligning CDR3 sequences to IMGT reference sequences. For a sequence to be retained, a match of at least six nucleotides was required to both a V gene segment and a J gene segment. A rearrangement counted as productive if the CDR3 had no stop codons and remained in frame with V and J, and every other rearrangement counted as non-productive. Following IMGT convention, CDR3 was defined as the stretch from the second conserved V-encoded cysteine up to the conserved J-encoded phenylalanine. The earlier analysis of 500 to 650 of the donors excluded any sequence lacking an unambiguous match to a single V gene segment. In an earlier analysis of around 590 of the donors, a V segment was called functional when productive rearrangements were above 56.7%, and segregating when the standard deviation between donors exceeded 5%. To diagnose cytomegalovirus status from the catalog of TCR beta chain sequences, a statistical classification framework was built. In a later analysis, V and J genes were assigned by comparing TCR nucleotide sequences against IMGT/GENE-DB human TR gene sequences. The TCRdist pipeline was used in a later analysis to assign CDR3 sequences and most-parsimonious VDJ recombination scenarios. In a later analysis, each TCR beta chain was defined by its CDR3 amino acid sequence together with its V-gene family, and reads lacking a unique V-gene family were excluded. A later analysis removed 500 to 650 highly shared, low-generation-probability nucleotide sequences to deal with suspected cross-contamination and a sequencing artifact. In a later analysis, a clonal expansion index was calculated for each public chain from normalized within-repertoire ranks of inferred template counts. In a later analysis, generation probabilities were computed using a VDJ recombination model fitted to out-of-frame rearrangements, and the results were checked against IGoR. A later analysis scored TCR-TCR, TCR-HLA and TCR-CMV co-occurrence with hypergeometric tests, applying a repertoire-size bias correction to TCR pairs. To estimate false discovery rates, a later analysis permuted the HLA or CMV assignments 20 times. A later analysis grouped co-occurring TCRs with DBSCAN, adding TCRdist sequence similarity when clustering within HLA-allele-positive subsets. Repertoires with fewer than 30,000 or more than 120,000 public chains, plus five repertoires with anomalous nucleotide sharing, were excluded from co-occurrence clustering. The table comes from immuneACCESS by way of TCRdb, which keeps in-frame sequences with V and J called. Part of the clones is missing from these tables; in studies checked, under half for an unresolved V gene and the rest for unknown reasons. V and J calls and clone size come straight from that table; D and trimming were deduced from the DNA. This sample holds roughly 130,000 clones; approximately 66% were observed only once. The ten largest clones add up to about 8.3% of the sample.

Points on this clone: Its antigen has not been determined. No much larger clone exists at a distance of one base, and base qualities are not known.

Input material: PBMCs. The origin of this receptor is a woman aged 40 to 50 in good health and CMV-seropositive. The chain employs TRBV5-1 and TRBJ2-5; TRBD2 is perhaps the D gene, given 6 matching bases. Here is the DNA: TGCGCCAGCAGCTGGAGGGGTTCTGAGACCCAGTACTTC. This translates into CASSWRGSETQYF.